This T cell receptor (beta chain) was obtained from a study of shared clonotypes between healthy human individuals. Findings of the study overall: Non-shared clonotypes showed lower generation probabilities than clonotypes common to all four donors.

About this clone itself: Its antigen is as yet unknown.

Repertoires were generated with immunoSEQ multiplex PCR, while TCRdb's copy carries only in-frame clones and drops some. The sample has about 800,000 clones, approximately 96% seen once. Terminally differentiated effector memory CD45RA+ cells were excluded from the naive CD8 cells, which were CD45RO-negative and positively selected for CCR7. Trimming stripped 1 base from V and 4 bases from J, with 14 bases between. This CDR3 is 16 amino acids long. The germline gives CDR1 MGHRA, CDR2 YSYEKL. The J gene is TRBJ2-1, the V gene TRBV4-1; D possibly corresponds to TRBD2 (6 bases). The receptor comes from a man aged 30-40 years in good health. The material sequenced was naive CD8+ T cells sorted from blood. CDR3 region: CASSQVLAGRYNEQFF. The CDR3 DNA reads TGCGCCAGCAGCCAAGTCTTGGCAGGGAGGTACAATGAGCAGTTCTTC.